This TCR beta chain was sequenced for a study of tumor and adjacent non-tumor tissue in lung cancer (dated 2018 in TCRdb). A note on the overall study: Patients with adenocarcinoma (approximately 11), squamous cell carcinoma (2) and small cell lung cancer (1) were included in the cohort. The roughly 15 patients were aged roughly 30 to 80 years, included about 10 men and 5 women, and had TNM stage I to III disease. Sequencing generated a total of 95 million to 150 million productive TCRbeta reads, averaging roughly 4.2 million reads per sample. Bulk TCRbeta repertoires were compared between lung tumor tissue and matched distant non-tumor lung tissue obtained from approximately 15 lung cancer patients. TCRbeta CDR3 sequencing was performed on approximately 30 paired specimens, with one tumor sample and one normal lung sample collected per patient. Summary of the overall study and its limitations: The cohort had only around 15 patients, and the authors noted that larger samples and more detailed clinical data are needed. A significantly larger cumulative share of the repertoire was made up by the top 100 clones in normal lung than in tumor tissue. TCR diversity (inverse Simpson) was significantly higher in tumor than in normal lung tissue (roughly 430 vs 170, P = 0.0075, Mann-Whitney U test). TCR diversity was significantly higher in younger patients, and higher tumor TCR diversity was associated with shorter overall and disease-free survival. Peripheral blood was not sequenced, so blood TCRbeta repertoires in these lung cancer patients were not examined. Neither the sequencing platform nor unique molecular identifiers are mentioned in the methods.

RNA was extracted from bulk unsorted tissue and checked for quality with a NanoDrop ND-1000 and an Agilent 2100. Newly diagnosed lung cancer patients without prior chemotherapy who had been admitted for thoracic surgery in China between August and November 2014 were enrolled as donors. Patients who had received previous radiotherapy or chemotherapy, or who had another concurrent cancer, were excluded from the study. Pieces of surgical tissue measuring roughly 1-2 cm3 were kept in RNAlater solution and stored at -80 degrees C until use. Comment on this clonotype: Its antigen target is currently unknown. In this CDR3 the conserved last residue, phenylalanine or tryptophan, is missing, so a read error is likely. No DNA is shown, since the ends of the CDR3 on it are uncertain; the CDR3 is the one TCRdb lists.

The library was built by means of multiplex PCR. TCRdb records Illumina HiSeq 2500 as the sequencer. TCRbeta libraries were constructed through three rounds of nested PCR with primers (Table S4) according to protocols modified from ARM-PCR. PCR products of 200-500 bp were gel-excised and purified with the QIAquick gel extraction kit before sequencing. Under the source paper's analysis protocol: Trimmomatic was used to clean the reads, FLASH was used to merge the reads into complete CDR3 sequences, and MiTCR was used to assign the reads to V(D)J germline segments. Clonal diversity was calculated as the inverse Simpson's index using VDJtools. Productive reads were defined as in-frame sequences without a premature stop codon. TCRdb trimmed public reads at Q25 via fastp, called clones via MiXCR and kept in-frame beta chains. A single entry per CDR3 protein holds the most common genes and DNA from its merged rows. These V and J calls rely on TCRdb rather than the paper's analysis. The table for this sample lists under 140,000 distinct CDR3 sequences; under 90% of them were counted only once. In total, the top ten clones hold roughly 20% of the sample.

This TCR was sampled from a man aged 65-85 years with non-small cell lung cancer. Material for sequencing was lung tumor tissue.

The CDR3 is CASRRQEATRELSI. Recombination joined TRBV6-5 with TRBJ2-2; TRBD1 was called by the table and not checked on the DNA. Both ends counted, the CDR3 spans 14 residues. The germline V gene gives CDR1 as MNHEY and CDR2 as SVGAGI.